These T cell receptor beta chains were read from a single sample in a study of monozygotic twins with inflammatory bowel disease. Reprocessing the 5' RACE reads, TCRdb reports a single entry for every CDR3 protein and omits DNA. In all, the sample yields more than 300,000 distinct CDR3 sequences. Sequenced input: blood. These receptors came from a human donor with ulcerative colitis or Crohn's disease, or a healthy co-twin of an affected twin (not recorded which). The CDR3 runs from the conserved cysteine through the conserved F or W. Each record gives: V gene, J gene, CDR3 protein.

>TRBV20-1|TRBJ2-5
CSAISEIQETQYF
>TRBV12-3/TRBV12-4|TRBJ1-1
CASSGGDRRWNTEAFF
>TRBV25-1|TRBJ2-7
CASSGPGQGYEQYF
>TRBV27|TRBJ1-6
CASSLVGHANSPLHF
>TRBV4-2|TRBJ2-7
CASSQAGSASYEQYF
>TRBV5-8|TRBJ2-5
CASSRQVHETQYF
>TRBV12-3/TRBV12-4|TRBJ2-7
CASSFLGYSYEQYF
>TRBV2|TRBJ2-5
CASSLLSTLETQYF
>TRBV3-1|TRBJ1-3
CASSQEPRALGNTIYF
>TRBV20-1|TRBJ2-1
CSASPGGQGFYEQFF
>TRBV12-3/TRBV12-4|TRBJ1-4
CASNDRGTNEKLFF
>TRBV29-1|TRBJ2-7
CSVDRGSGQGAYEQYF
>TRBV6-5|TRBJ1-6
CASSYASGSNSPLHF
>TRBV7-2|TRBJ2-4
CASSLVTDNIQYF
>TRBV7-2|TRBJ1-3
CASSLQGARDTIYF
>TRBV4-1|TRBJ2-4
CASSPPGTGVLIQYF
>TRBV5-1|TRBJ2-1
CASSPRTSGVGNEQFF
>TRBV20-1|TRBJ2-5
CSAEDRGGSETQYF
>TRBV12-3/TRBV12-4|TRBJ1-1
CASSFSSNTEAFF
>TRBV4-2|TRBJ2-7
CASSPPGSGSYEQYF
>TRBV9|TRBJ1-1
CASSGGGGMNTEAFF
>TRBV5-4|TRBJ2-7
CASSDAGRGSYEQYF
>TRBV7-8|TRBJ2-2
CASSLDQDRLNTGELFF
>TRBV11-2|TRBJ1-2
CASRPGLNYGYTF
>TRBV14|TRBJ2-3
CASSQDLGRGSDTQYF
>TRBV5-1|TRBJ2-3
CASRVGGDADTQYF
>TRBV6-5|TRBJ2-7
CASSYSVGVGSGEQYF
>TRBV4-1|TRBJ2-1
CASSRGIMSSYNEQFF
>TRBV20-1|TRBJ2-3
CSARDLAVNTDTQYF
>TRBV18|TRBJ2-7
CASRTGANYEQYF
>TRBV24-1|TRBJ1-1
CATSDCTGQGDPPMNTEAFF
>TRBV6-5|TRBJ2-1
CASSYTGGFYNEQFF
>TRBV11-2|TRBJ2-1
CASSLAAIEQFF
>TRBV7-9|TRBJ2-5
CASSQPGTGSTSGAQYF
>TRBV7-9|TRBJ2-3
CASSTRLAGYTDTQYF
>TRBV6-1|TRBJ2-4
CASRIKLAKNIQYF
>TRBV5-1|TRBJ2-2
CASSLAPQGRNTGELFF
>TRBV7-2|TRBJ2-3
CASSSKTGGLRDTQYF
>TRBV18|TRBJ1-4
CASSPGREGEKLFF